The clone carrying this T cell receptor beta chain showed up just a few times. Template switching, a step in the protocol, added a universal primer site, and cDNA carried unique molecular identifiers. TCRdb itself ran the 5' RACE reads through MiXCR, one entry per CDR3 protein. The sample includes about 1.7 million distinct CDR3 sequences, 32% of them seen just once. These data are taken from a study of identical twins. Germline V gives CDR1 MGHDK, CDR2 SYGVNS. The CDR3 is 17 amino acids. V was clipped by 6 bases and J by 6 bases; unmatched bases: 13. The TCR was taken from a newborn girl in good health. The sample taken for sequencing was cord blood. The chain links TRBV25-1 to TRBJ2-1, with 11 bases fitting TRBD2. In nucleotides, the CDR3 is TGTGCCAGCAGCGGACGCTCCCCTAGCGGGAGGACCAATGAGCAGTTCTTC. Encoded protein: CASSGRSPSGRTNEQFF.